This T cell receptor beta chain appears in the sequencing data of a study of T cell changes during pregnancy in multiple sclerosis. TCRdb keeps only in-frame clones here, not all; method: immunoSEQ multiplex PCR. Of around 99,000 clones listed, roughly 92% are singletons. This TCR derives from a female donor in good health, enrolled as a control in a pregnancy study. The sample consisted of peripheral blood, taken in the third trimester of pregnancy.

The CDR3 here is CASSALGGVSEAFF. CDR3 DNA sequence: TGCGCCAGCAGCGCCCTGGGGGGGGTGTCTGAAGCTTTCTTT. The genes are TRBV5-1 and TRBJ1-1; D possibly corresponds to TRBD1 (5 bases). The germline V and J ends were trimmed by 4 bases and 6 bases, with 16 bases remaining between them. The V gene's germline CDR1 is SGHRS and CDR2 YFSETQ. This CDR3 spans 14 amino acids.